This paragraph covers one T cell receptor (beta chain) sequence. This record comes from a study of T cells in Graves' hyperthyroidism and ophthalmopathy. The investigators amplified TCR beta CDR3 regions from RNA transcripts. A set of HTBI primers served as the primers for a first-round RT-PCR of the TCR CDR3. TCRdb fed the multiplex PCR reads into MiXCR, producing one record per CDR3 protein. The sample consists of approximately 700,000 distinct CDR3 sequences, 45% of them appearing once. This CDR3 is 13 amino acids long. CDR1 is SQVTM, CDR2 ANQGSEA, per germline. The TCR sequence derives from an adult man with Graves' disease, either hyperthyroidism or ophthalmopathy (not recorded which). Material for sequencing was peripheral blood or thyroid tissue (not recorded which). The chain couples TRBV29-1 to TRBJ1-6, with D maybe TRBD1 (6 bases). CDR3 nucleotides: TGCAGGCTCGACGGACAGAGTAATTCACCCCTCCACTTT. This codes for CRLDGQSNSPLHF.